The 26 T cell receptor beta chains given below trace back to one sample, sequenced in a study of response to subunit inactivated influenza vaccine. TCRdb used MiXCR to reprocess the RT-PCR reads, holding one entry per CDR3 protein. The sample carries approximately 530,000 distinct CDR3 sequences, less than 8% recorded once. The sample was PBMCs from blood, taken around 25 months after vaccination. The receptors shown here come from a man aged 50 to 69 who received an inactivated influenza vaccine.

The sample holds many counts of this clonotype. The chain links TRBV12-3 or TRBV12-4 to TRBJ2-1; TRBD2 aligns across 12 bases. V was clipped by 2 bases and J by 6 bases; unmatched bases: 2. The CDR3 contains 15 residues. The CDR3 DNA is TGTGCCAGCAGTTTATCTAGCGGGAGGGGCAATGAGCAGTTCTTC. Translated: CASSLSSGRGNEQFF.

This clonotype was recorded a few times. This sequence joins TRBV20-1 and TRBJ1-1; 12 positions agree with TRBD1. V gave up 6 bases and J gave up 5 bases; unmatched junction bases: 10. This CDR3 has 15 amino acids. Germline V gene data show CDR1 as DFQATT and CDR2 as SNEGSKA (reference sequence). The CDR3 region has the DNA TGCAGTGCCCCGGGACAGGGGGCTTCTCGGACTGAAGCTTTCTTT. As protein: CSAPGQGASRTEAFF.

In the case of this clonotype: A read error may explain this, as a much larger clone is one base away. The chain has TRBV9 and TRBJ2-1; D may match TRBD1 or TRBD2 (5 bases each). The ends were cut back, 3 bases at V and 8 bases at J, with 15 bases in the middle. The CDR3 is 14 residues long. CDR1 and CDR2 from the germline V gene are SGDLS and YYNGEE. In DNA, the CDR3 is TGTGCCAGCAGCGCCCGGGACCTAAGCGATGAGCAGTTCTTC. Amino acids: CASSARDLSDEQFF.

This clonotype was detected many times. V usage is TRBV5-1 and J usage is TRBJ2-1; D is possibly TRBD1 (5 bases). The CDR3 consists of 15 residues. Trimming took off 0 bases at V and 1 base at J, with 8 bases between the two ends. Germline CDR1 reads SGHRS; CDR2 reads YFSETQ. The CDR3 DNA is TGCGCCAGCAGCTTGGGGACACCTTCCTACAATGAGCAGTTCTTC. The encoded protein is CASSLGTPSYNEQFF.

J is TRBJ1-3 and V is TRBV5-4; the match to TRBD1 covers 7 bases. The CDR3 contains 14 residues. V was clipped by 5 bases and J by 4 bases; unmatched bases: 6. Germline CDR1 SGHNT, CDR2 YYREEE (reference sequence). CDR3 loop: CASSKQGRGNTIYF. The CDR3 DNA reads as TGTGCCAGCAGTAAACAGGGGAGAGGAAACACCATATATTTT. The full variable domain, its missing parts supplied by reference TRBV5-4 and TRBJ1-3, is ETGVTQSPTHLIKTRGQQVTLRCSSQSGHNTVSWYQQALGQGPQFIFQYYREEENGRGNFPPRFSGLQFPNYSSELNVNALELDDSALYLCASSKQGRGNTIYFGEGSWLTVV.

This clonotype was observed at least ten times. The rearrangement joins TRBV4-3 to TRBJ2-2; D not certain. Per germline, CDR1 LGHNA and CDR2 YSLEER. This CDR3 is 15 amino acids long. Trimming took 3 bases from V and 1 from J, leaving 9 bases between them. The CDR3 loop reads CASSHNWENTGELFF. The CDR3 DNA reads TGCGCCAGCAGCCATAACTGGGAGAACACCGGGGAGCTGTTTTTT.

The chain couples TRBV6-5 to TRBJ2-1; no clear D. There are 13 residues in the CDR3. Germline lookup yields CDR1 MNHEY and CDR2 SVGAGI. Trimming left V 2 bases short and J 3 bases short, with 5 bases between. The CDR3 loop is CASSYGLYNEQFF. CDR3 sequence (DNA): TGTGCCAGCAGTTACGGCCTCTACAATGAGCAGTTCTTC.

The chain has TRBV29-1 and TRBJ2-7, with D perhaps given as TRBD1 or TRBD2 (5 bases each). The CDR3 is 13 residues long. V was trimmed by 6 bases and J by 2 bases, leaving 14 bases between them. CDR1 and CDR2 (germline): SQVTM, ANQGSEA. The CDR3 sequence is CSVGVGRTYEQYF. Here the CDR3 DNA reads TGCAGCGTGGGGGTGGGCAGGACCTACGAGCAGTACTTC.

This clonotype has a handful of counts. The rearrangement links TRBV5-5 to TRBJ1-3; D might be TRBD1 (5 bases). V shed 4 bases and J shed 8 bases, with 10 bases lying between them. CDR1 SGHKS and CDR2 YYEKEE come from the germline V gene (reference sequence). The length of the CDR3 is 12 residues. CDR3 amino acids: CASSRTLDTIYF. The CDR3 nucleotides are TGTGCCAGCAGCCGGACATTGGACACCATATATTTT.

This clonotype has a handful of counts. This chain connects TRBV11-2 to TRBJ2-1; D not certain. CDR3 length: 13 residues. Trimming removed 0 bases at V and 10 bases at J, with 10 bases between. The V gene's germline CDR1 is SGHAT and CDR2 FQNNGV. The CDR3 DNA sequence: TGTGCCAGCAGCTTAGATTCACCGCGAGAGCAGTTCTTC. Amino acids: CASSLDSPREQFF.

This clonotype came up a few times. One junction end disagrees with the germline gene, perhaps due to a read error. This chain links TRBV11-2 with TRBJ2-3; 10 nucleotides line up with TRBD2. The CDR3 contains 15 residues. Per germline, CDR1 SGHAT and CDR2 FQNNGV. The CDR3 is CASSLAGGQRDTQYF. The CDR3 nucleotides are TGTGCCAGCAGTTTAGCGGGGGGTCAGCGAGATACGCAGTATTTT.

A few counts support this clonotype. The chain combines TRBV29-1 with TRBJ2-1, with 12 nucleotides matching TRBD2. Trimming took 2 bases from V and 6 from J; bases not matched to a gene: 11. The CDR3 extends over 17 amino acids. In germline, CDR1 is SQVTM, CDR2 ANQGSEA. The DNA for the CDR3 is TGCAGCGTTGAATTAATGCCCGGGACTAGCGGGCCCAATGAGCAGTTCTTC. It codes for CSVELMPGTSGPNEQFF.

At least ten counts were recorded for this clonotype. This rearrangement joins TRBV6-4 to TRBJ1-4; possible D gene TRBD1, 5 bases. The germline V gene encodes CDR1 MRHNA and CDR2 SNTAGT. The CDR3 contains 16 residues. The germline V and J ends were trimmed by 7 bases and 11 bases, with 26 bases remaining between them. CDR3 sequence (DNA): TGTGCCAGCACTAAAACAGGATCTAACTATCGGGGGAAACTGTTTTTT. It translates to CASTKTGSNYRGKLFF.

This clonotype was counted ten times or more. V usage is TRBV10-3 and J usage is TRBJ2-5; 11 bases are shared with TRBD2. The V segment lost 6 bases and the J segment 3 bases; nucleotides outside the gene matches: 3. This CDR3 is 14 amino acids long. CDR1 and CDR2 from the germline V gene are ENHRY and SYGVKD. CDR3 coding DNA: TGTGCCATCAGATCGACTAGCGGGGAAGAGACCCAGTACTTC. Protein product: CAIRSTSGEETQYF.

The chain has TRBV4-1 and TRBJ1-6, with a weak D call TRBD1 (5 bases). V lost 6 bases and J lost 13, with 19 bases in between. The CDR3 is 14 residues long. The germline V gene encodes CDR1 MGHRA and CDR2 YSYEKL. CDR3 in DNA: TGCGCCAGCAGTCGGATAGGGGATAGTTTGCCCCTCCACTTT. It yields the protein CASSRIGDSLPLHF.

This clonotype was observed a handful of times. The V gene is TRBV19, the J gene TRBJ2-1, with 14 bases that match TRBD2. The ends lost 6 bases at V and 3 bases at J; junction bases unmatched: 13. This CDR3 contains 19 residues. Germline loops: CDR1 LNHDA, CDR2 SQIVND (reference sequence). The CDR3 sequence: CASRPMGLAGEGYYNEQFF. For the CDR3, the DNA is TGTGCCAGTAGGCCTATGGGACTAGCGGGAGAGGGGTACTACAATGAGCAGTTCTTC.

This clonotype was seen repeatedly, ten times or more. The chain recombines TRBV5-5 with TRBJ2-3; D call uncertain. Germline loops: CDR1 SGHKS, CDR2 YYEKEE (reference sequence). The CDR3 covers 13 residues. Deletions cut 2 bases from V and 5 bases from J, with 9 bases between. In DNA, the CDR3 is TGTGCCAGCAGCTTTACAACTAAAGATACGCAGTATTTT. It yields the protein CASSFTTKDTQYF.

The chain is built from TRBV15 and TRBJ2-3; D unresolved. In germline, CDR1 is LNHNV, CDR2 YYDKDF (reference sequence). CDR3 size: 13 residues. V was clipped by 1 base and J by 6 bases, with 8 bases between them. CDR3: CATSRVRADTQYF. CDR3 coding DNA: TGTGCCACCAGCAGAGTGAGAGCCGATACGCAGTATTTT.

This clonotype was observed many times. The rearrangement links TRBV12-3 or TRBV12-4 to TRBJ2-2; weak D call: TRBD1 (5 bases). V shed 4 bases and J shed 1 base, with 10 bases lying between them. The CDR3 extends over 15 amino acids. CDR3 sequence reads: CASSSWQGNTGELFF. The CDR3 DNA is TGTGCCAGCAGTTCTTGGCAGGGGAACACCGGGGAGCTGTTTTTT.

V and J are TRBV20-1 and TRBJ2-1; 12 nucleotides match TRBD2. There are 17 residues in the CDR3. CDR1 and CDR2 (germline): DFQATT, SNEGSKA (reference sequence). J gave up 9 bases and V 2 bases, and 14 bases lay outside the gene matches. The CDR3 is CSARSLTSGSNRGEQFF. DNA of the CDR3: TGCAGTGCTAGATCGTTGACTAGCGGGAGTAACAGGGGTGAGCAGTTCTTC.

The V call is TRBV18, the J call TRBJ2-5; 13 bases are a match to TRBD2. V lost 2 bases to trimming and J lost 5 bases; unmatched junction nucleotides: 5. Germline-derived CDR1 and CDR2 are KGHSH and LQKENI. This CDR3 region has 16 residues. The DNA for the CDR3 is TGTGCCAGCTCACCAGAAGGGACTAGCGGGGTTGAGACCCAGTACTTC. Translated, it gives CASSPEGTSGVETQYF.

This clonotype was observed at least ten times. The rearrangement joins TRBV20-1 to TRBJ1-1; D possibly corresponds to TRBD1 (5 bases). CDR3 length: 14 amino acids. Germline V lookup: CDR1 DFQATT, CDR2 SNEGSKA (reference sequence). V was trimmed by 5 bases and J by 4 bases, leaving 17 bases between them. The CDR3 region is CSALTGHKGTEAFF. The DNA of the CDR3 is TGCAGTGCTCTAACAGGACATAAGGGCACTGAAGCTTTCTTT.

This clonotype was recorded many times. The chain links TRBV5-6 to TRBJ2-4; no definite D call. The CDR3 is made up of 13 amino acids. Germline CDR1 is SGHDT and CDR2 is YYEEEE. Trimming removed 3 bases from V and 4 bases from J, with 8 bases in between. In DNA, the CDR3 is TGTGCCAGCAGCTCCGACCGTAAAAACATTCAGTACTTC. It codes for CASSSDRKNIQYF.

The V gene is TRBV7-9, the J gene TRBJ2-2; 7 nucleotides match TRBD1. Germline V CDR1 and CDR2: SEHNR, FQNEAQ (reference sequence). With V trimmed by 3 bases and J by 5 bases, 6 bases remained unmatched. The CDR3 has 15 residues. The CDR3 region is CASSLPVTGTGELFF. The CDR3 DNA is TGTGCCAGCAGCTTGCCGGTGACAGGGACCGGGGAGCTGTTTTTT.

This clonotype was seen only a few times. This chain joins TRBV28 and TRBJ1-1; maybe TRBD1 (5 bases). The CDR3 contains 14 residues. V was trimmed by 1 base and J by 6 bases, leaving 12 bases between them. The germline CDR1 and CDR2 sequences are MDHEN and SYDVKM. The CDR3 protein is CASSLSARGAEAFF. In DNA form, the CDR3 reads TGTGCCAGCAGTTTATCGGCGCGGGGGGCTGAAGCTTTCTTT. Based on the CDR3 plus reference TRBV28 and TRBJ1-1, the full variable domain is DVKVTQSSRYLVKRTGEKVFLECVQDMDHENMFWYRQDPGLGLRLIYFSYDVKMKEKGDIPEGYSVSREKKERFSLILESASTNQTSMYLCASSLSARGAEAFFGQGTRLTVV.

At least ten counts were recorded for this clonotype. The CDR3 coding sequence is TGTGCCAGCAGTCCCCATAATAGGCAAGCCAAAAACATTCAGTACTTC. The encoded protein is CASSPHNRQAKNIQYF. The chain employs TRBV12-3 or TRBV12-4 and TRBJ2-4; D gene uncertain. Trimming cost V 5 bases and J 0 bases, with 14 bases left between them. CDR3 size: 16 residues.